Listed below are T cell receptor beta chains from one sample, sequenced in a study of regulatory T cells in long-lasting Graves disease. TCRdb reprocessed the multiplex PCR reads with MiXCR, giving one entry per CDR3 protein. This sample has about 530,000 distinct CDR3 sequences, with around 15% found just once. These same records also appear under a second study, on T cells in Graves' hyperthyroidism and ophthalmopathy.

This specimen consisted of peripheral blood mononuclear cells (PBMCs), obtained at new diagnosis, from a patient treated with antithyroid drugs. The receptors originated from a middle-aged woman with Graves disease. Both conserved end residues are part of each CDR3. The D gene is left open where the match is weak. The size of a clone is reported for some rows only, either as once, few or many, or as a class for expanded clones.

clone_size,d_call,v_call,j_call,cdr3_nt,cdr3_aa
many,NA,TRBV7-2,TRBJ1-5,TGTGCCAGCGGCAGGTGGTCCAATCAGCCCCAGCATTTT,CASGRWSNQPQHF
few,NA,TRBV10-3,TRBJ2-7,TGTGCCACCGCCGGGAACTACGAGCAGTACTTC,CATAGNYEQYF
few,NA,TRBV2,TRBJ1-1,TGTGCCAGCAGATCGGAGGTGGGGTACACTGAAGCTTTCTTT,CASRSEVGYTEAFF
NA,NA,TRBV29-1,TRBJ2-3,TGCAGCGTTGAGGGGCAGGGGCCCGATACGCAGTATTTT,CSVEGQGPDTQYF
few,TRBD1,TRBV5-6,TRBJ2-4,TGTGCCAGCAGCCAGGGGGCAGCCAAAAACATTCAGTACTTC,CASSQGAAKNIQYF
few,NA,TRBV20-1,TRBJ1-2,TGCACTGGGGGAGGGCCTAACTATGGCTACACCTTC,CTGGGPNYGYTF
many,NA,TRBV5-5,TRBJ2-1,TGTGCCAGCAGCTTGGTGTACAGTGACTACAATGAGCAGTTCTTC,CASSLVYSDYNEQFF
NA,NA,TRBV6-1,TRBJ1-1,TGTGCCAGCAGTGAAACCCACAGGGTTACTGAAGCTTTCTTT,CASSETHRVTEAFF
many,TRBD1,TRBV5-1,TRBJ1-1,TGCGCCAGCAGCTGGAGGGGGACAGGGGATATGGACACTGAAGCTTTCTTT,CASSWRGTGDMDTEAFF
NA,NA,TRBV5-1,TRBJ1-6,TGCGCCAGCAGCTTGGGGGTTGCGGACACTAATTCACCCCTCCACTTT,CASSLGVADTNSPLHF
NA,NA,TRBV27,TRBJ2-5,TGTGCCAGCAGTTTATCTTCCCCGGGGGGCTCAATCTTGGAGACCCAGTACTTC,CASSLSSPGGSILETQYF
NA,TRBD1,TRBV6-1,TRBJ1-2,TGTGCCAGCAGGGGAGGACAGGCCAACGTTGGCTACACCTTC,CASRGGQANVGYTF
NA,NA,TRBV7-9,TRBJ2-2,TGTGCCAACCTCCCCGGCGGGGAGCTGTTTTTT,CANLPGGELFF
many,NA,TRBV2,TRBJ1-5,TGTGCCAGCAGTGCCGGGCTTGAGAATCAGCCCCAGCATTTT,CASSAGLENQPQHF
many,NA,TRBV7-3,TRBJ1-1,TGTGCCAGCAGTCCCAACGTGAACACTGAAGCTTTCTTT,CASSPNVNTEAFF
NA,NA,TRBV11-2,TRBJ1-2,TGTGCCAGCAGCTTAGGGGTTTGGGGGGACTATGGCTACACCTTC,CASSLGVWGDYGYTF
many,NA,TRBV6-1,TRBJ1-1,TGTGCCAGCAGTCCCCTCGACACTGAAGCTTTCTTT,CASSPLDTEAFF
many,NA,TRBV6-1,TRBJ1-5,TGTGCCAGCAGTACAGCGGACGGTACTTATAGCAATCAGCCCCAGCATTTT,CASSTADGTYSNQPQHF